A selection of T cell receptor beta chains follows, all from one sample in a study of cytomegalovirus exposure and HLA in healthy donors. Profiling relied on immunoSEQ multiplex PCR, and the TCRdb table lists in-frame clones only, not all of them. The sample consists of approximately 220,000 clones, around nine tenths of them appearing once. Input material: PBMCs. These receptors came from a man between 18 and 35 years old in good health and CMV-seronegative. CDR3s include the opening cysteine and the closing phenylalanine or tryptophan. D genes are given only for firm matches. Size tells how often a clone was seen (once, few, many) or the class of an expanded clone, and some rows leave it out.

d_gene,j_gene,abundance,v_gene,CDR3nt,CDR3aa
.,TRBJ1-3,.,TRBV28,TGTGCCAGCAGTCCCCGACTTCTCTCTGGAAACACCATATATTTT,CASSPRLLSGNTIYF
TRBD2,TRBJ2-3,.,TRBV9,TGTGCCAGCAGCGTAGCGGGGGGACCCCGCACAGATACGCAGTATTTT,CASSVAGGPRTDTQYF
.,TRBJ2-5,.,TRBV7-2,TGTGCCAGCAGCCCAAAAGAGACCCAGTACTTC,CASSPKETQYF
TRBD1,TRBJ1-4,.,TRBV15,TGTGCCACCAGCAGAGCCCGGGACAGGGGGTTCGAAAAACTGTTTTTT,CATSRARDRGFEKLFF
.,TRBJ2-3,.,TRBV18,TGTGCCAGCTCACCTAGTAGCACAGATACGCAGTATTTT,CASSPSSTDTQYF
TRBD1,TRBJ2-7,.,TRBV28,TGTGCCAGCAGTCGCACCTGGACAGGGAGTTACGAGCAGTACTTC,CASSRTWTGSYEQYF
.,TRBJ2-3,.,TRBV28,TGTGCCAGCAGTTTGGGCGGGAGCACAGATACGCAGTATTTT,CASSLGGSTDTQYF
TRBD2,TRBJ2-1,.,TRBV2,TGTGCCAGCAGTGGGTCCGGACTAGCGGGATTAAGGAATGAGCAGTTCTTC,CASSGSGLAGLRNEQFF
.,TRBJ2-3,.,TRBV11-2,TGTGCCAGCAGCCCCGACGGGGTTTGGACAGATACGCAGTATTTT,CASSPDGVWTDTQYF
.,TRBJ2-7,.,TRBV30,TGTGCCTGGACCCAAACAGGGCCCCCCCCGCAGTACTTC,CAWTQTGPPPQYF
.,TRBJ2-7,.,TRBV2,TGTGCCAGCGGAGGACGCAACTACGAGCAGTACTTC,CASGGRNYEQYF
.,TRBJ2-7,.,TRBV5-1,TGCGCCAGCAGCTCCTCAGGGGGGAACGTGGAGCAGTACTTC,CASSSSGGNVEQYF
.,TRBJ1-5,few,TRBV19,TGTGCCAGTAAAGGAAATGGCGCCGGGGGACGGCAGCCCCAGCATTTT,CASKGNGAGGRQPQHF
.,TRBJ2-2,once,TRBV5-5,TGTGCCAGCAGCCAATCAGGGGTCGGGGAGCTGTTTTTT,CASSQSGVGELFF
.,TRBJ1-1,.,TRBV20-1,TGCAGTGCTGCCGACACCACTGAAGCTTTCTTT,CSAADTTEAFF
TRBD1,TRBJ2-7,.,TRBV10-3,TGTGCCATCAGTGAGTTATCGACAGGGGTGTCCTACGAGCAGTACTTC,CAISELSTGVSYEQYF
TRBD1,TRBJ1-2,few,TRBV27,TGTGCCAGCAGGAACAGGGGGCCTAACTATGGCTACACCTTC,CASRNRGPNYGYTF
.,TRBJ2-3,.,TRBV11-3,TGTGCCAGCAGCTCTTGGGCCACAGATACGCAGTATTTT,CASSSWATDTQYF
TRBD1,TRBJ1-5,.,TRBV6-1,TGTGCCAGCAGCGGACAGGCAGAGTATCAGCCCCAGCATTTT,CASSGQAEYQPQHF
TRBD1,TRBJ2-7,.,TRBV5-1,TGCGCCAGCAGCCGCGAGACAGGGAGCCCCTACGAGCAGTACTTC,CASSRETGSPYEQYF
.,TRBJ2-7,.,TRBV7-9,TGTGCCAGCACCACATCATACGAGCAGTACTTC,CASTTSYEQYF
TRBD1,TRBJ2-7,.,TRBV28,TGTGCCAGCAGGTACAGGGGTTGGGTCGAGCAGTACTTC,CASRYRGWVEQYF
.,TRBJ2-7,.,TRBV9,TGTGCCAGCAGCTCCCCGAGCTCCTACGAGCAGTACTTC,CASSSPSSYEQYF
.,TRBJ1-5,.,TRBV7-9,TGTGCCAGCAGCATCTCAGCAGGGGCAAATCAGCCCCAGCATTTT,CASSISAGANQPQHF
TRBD1,TRBJ1-1,.,TRBV15,TGTGCCACCAGCAGGGACAGGATGACCCGTCGGAACACTGAAGCTTTCTTT,CATSRDRMTRRNTEAFF
.,TRBJ1-4,.,TRBV5-1,TGCGCCAGCCATGAGGGCAGCTTTGGGGAAAAACTGTTTTTT,CASHEGSFGEKLFF
.,TRBJ2-5,.,TRBV18,TGTGCCAGCTCACCGAGGGATCGAGAGACCCAGTACTTC,CASSPRDRETQYF
.,TRBJ2-3,.,TRBV4-1,TGCGCCAGCAGCCAAACGGGGACGCAGTATTTT,CASSQTGTQYF
.,TRBJ2-5,.,TRBV27,TGTGCCAGCAGTCCCCAGGGATTGATATGGGAGACCCAGTACTTC,CASSPQGLIWETQYF
TRBD2,TRBJ2-3,.,TRBV5-1,TGCGCCAGCAGCTCCAGACCTAGGACTAGCGGGGACACAGATACGCAGTATTTT,CASSSRPRTSGDTDTQYF
TRBD2,TRBJ2-1,.,TRBV6-4,TGTGCCAGCAGTGACTCAGGCGGGGGGGCCAATGAGCAGTTCTTC,CASSDSGGGANEQFF
TRBD1,TRBJ1-5,.,TRBV6-1,TGTGCCAGCATCAACAGGGGACAGCCCCAGCATTTT,CASINRGQPQHF
.,TRBJ2-7,.,TRBV7-6,TGTGCCAGCAGTTCTCCCGACAGACCCTACGAGCAGTACTTC,CASSSPDRPYEQYF
TRBD1,TRBJ1-2,.,TRBV4-2,TGTGCCAGCAGTCCCGGGACAGGGGGCGCGGGGGGCTACACCTTC,CASSPGTGGAGGYTF
.,TRBJ1-2,.,TRBV5-8,TGTGCCAGCAGCCCTTATTATGGCTACACCTTC,CASSPYYGYTF
TRBD1,TRBJ2-5,.,TRBV19,TGTGCCAGTACCGACAGGGGGCGTGGGGAGACCCAGTACTTC,CASTDRGRGETQYF
TRBD1,TRBJ2-3,.,TRBV7-9,TGTGCCAGCACCAGGGACAGGGATGGCGATACGCAGTATTTT,CASTRDRDGDTQYF
.,TRBJ1-6,.,TRBV15,TGTGCCACCAGCAGAGATGGCTTCTATAATTCACCCCTCCACTTT,CATSRDGFYNSPLHF
TRBD1,TRBJ2-5,.,TRBV5-4,TGTGCCAGCAGCCGTGGACAGGGTGCGACCCAGTACTTC,CASSRGQGATQYF
.,TRBJ1-2,.,TRBV4-1,TGCGCCAGCAGCCAAGCCCCGAAGCGGAACGATGGCTACACCTTC,CASSQAPKRNDGYTF
.,TRBJ2-7,.,TRBV29-1,TGCAGCGCCCTCGAGTTGTCCTACGAGCAGTACTTC,CSALELSYEQYF
TRBD2,TRBJ2-3,.,TRBV7-8,TGTGCCAGCAGCTCCAGACTAGCGGGGGGTCATACGCAGTATTTT,CASSSRLAGGHTQYF
.,TRBJ1-6,.,TRBV28,TGTGCCAGCAGTTTATTGCGGGCCCTTAATTCACCCCTCCACTTT,CASSLLRALNSPLHF
TRBD2,TRBJ2-5,.,TRBV28,TGTGCCAGCCTCCAGACTAGCGGTCAAGAGACCCAGTACTTC,CASLQTSGQETQYF
.,TRBJ2-7,.,TRBV11-2,TGTGCCAGCAGCTTACTGAGGTTCTACGAGCAGTACTTC,CASSLLRFYEQYF
.,TRBJ2-1,once,TRBV11-2,TGTGCCAGCAGCTTCCAAGACACCAATGAGCAGTTCTTC,CASSFQDTNEQFF
TRBD1,TRBJ2-7,few,TRBV6-5,TGTGCCAGCGAAGACAGGGGCAGTGGCGAGCAGTACTTC,CASEDRGSGEQYF
TRBD2,TRBJ2-1,.,TRBV27,TGTGCCAGCAGTGAACTCCTTCTAGCGGGAGTTCGTAATGAGCAGTTCTTC,CASSELLLAGVRNEQFF
.,TRBJ2-1,.,TRBV5-1,TGCGCCAGCAGCCCCGAGGGGGACAATGAGCAGTTCTTC,CASSPEGDNEQFF
TRBD1,TRBJ1-2,.,TRBV27,TGTGCCAGCAGTTCCCGGGACAGGGGGCGCGAAAACTATGGCTACACCTTC,CASSSRDRGRENYGYTF
TRBD2,TRBJ2-3,.,TRBV13,TGTGCCAGCAGCACGACTAGCGGGAAGGGGTCAGATACGCAGTATTTT,CASSTTSGKGSDTQYF
.,TRBJ2-1,.,TRBV2,TGTGCCAGCAGTGAATCAGGGCATGAGCAGTTCTTC,CASSESGHEQFF
.,TRBJ1-4,once,TRBV9,TGTGCCAGCAGCACCACGGGGGGCGCCGAGGAAAAACTGTTTTTT,CASSTTGGAEEKLFF
TRBD1,TRBJ1-4,.,TRBV4-1,TGCGCCAGCAGCCAAGATGACGCAGGGGGAAATGAAAAACTGTTTTTT,CASSQDDAGGNEKLFF
.,TRBJ2-3,.,TRBV6-5,TGTGCCAGCAGAAAGCCAACTACGGGGGATACGCAGTATTTT,CASRKPTTGDTQYF